This T cell receptor beta chain was profiled in a study of shared clonotypes between healthy human individuals. About the research overall: Three CD4 naive, three CD4 memory, two CD8 naive and one CD8 memory plate were used per donor. Study observations and caveats: Some naive CD4 clonotypes, about 5.5%, turned up in common across a handful of donors.

The assay ran at deep level. The method was immunoSEQ multiplex PCR; TCRdb's version includes in-frame clones alone and lacks a portion of them. The sample includes 2 million to 3 million clones, over 85% seen only once; the top ten take around 0.4%. This CDR3 is built from 14 residues. From germline, CDR1 is SGHDN and CDR2 FVKESK. Unmatched junction bases numbered 8, after V lost 6 bases and J lost 4 bases. About this clone: The antigen is not known.

Healthy adults negative for HIV, lacking recent acute infections or vaccinations, served as donors. This chain uses TRBV14 with TRBJ2-7, with 8 bases that match TRBD2. Sequenced sample: naive CD4+ T cells from PBMCs. Subset here: CD45RA+ positively selected. This sequence was found in a man aged 18-30 years in good health. Some clones in this sample may be carry-over from other donors' samples. In nucleotides, the CDR3 is TGTGCCAGCAGTTGGGGCGGGAGGATTTACGAGCAGTACTTC. This gives the protein CASSWGGRIYEQYF.